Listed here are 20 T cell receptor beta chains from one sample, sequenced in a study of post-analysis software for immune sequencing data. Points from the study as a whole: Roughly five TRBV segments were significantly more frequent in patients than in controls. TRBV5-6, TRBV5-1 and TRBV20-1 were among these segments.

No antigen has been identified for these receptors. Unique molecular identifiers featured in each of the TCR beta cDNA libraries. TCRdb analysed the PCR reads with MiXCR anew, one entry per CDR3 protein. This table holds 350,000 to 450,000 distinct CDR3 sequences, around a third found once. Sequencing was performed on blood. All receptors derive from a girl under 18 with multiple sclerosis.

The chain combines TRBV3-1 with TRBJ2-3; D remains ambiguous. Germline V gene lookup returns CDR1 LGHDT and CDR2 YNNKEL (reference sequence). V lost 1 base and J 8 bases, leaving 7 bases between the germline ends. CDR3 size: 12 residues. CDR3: CASSQGPFTQYF. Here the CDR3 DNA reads TGTGCCAGCAGCCAAGGGCCTTTTACGCAGTATTTT.

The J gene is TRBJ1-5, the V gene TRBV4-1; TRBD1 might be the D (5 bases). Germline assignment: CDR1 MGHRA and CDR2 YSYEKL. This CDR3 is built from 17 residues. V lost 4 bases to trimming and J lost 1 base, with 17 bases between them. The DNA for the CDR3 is TGCGCCAGCAGCCCCGTCAGGGAGGGAGGAAGCAATCAGCCCCAGCATTTT. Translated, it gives CASSPVREGGSNQPQHF.

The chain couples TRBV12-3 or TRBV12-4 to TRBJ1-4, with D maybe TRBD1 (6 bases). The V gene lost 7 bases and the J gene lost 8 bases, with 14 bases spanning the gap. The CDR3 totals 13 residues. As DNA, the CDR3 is TGTGCCAGCAAGGGACACGGGAACGAAAAACTGTTTTTT. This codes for CASKGHGNEKLFF.

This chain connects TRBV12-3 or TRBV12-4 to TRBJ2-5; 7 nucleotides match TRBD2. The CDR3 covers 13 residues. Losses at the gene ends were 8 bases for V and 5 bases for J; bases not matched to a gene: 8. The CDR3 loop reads CASCRWRGETQYF. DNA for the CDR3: TGTGCCAGCTGTCGTTGGCGGGGGGAGACCCAGTACTTC.

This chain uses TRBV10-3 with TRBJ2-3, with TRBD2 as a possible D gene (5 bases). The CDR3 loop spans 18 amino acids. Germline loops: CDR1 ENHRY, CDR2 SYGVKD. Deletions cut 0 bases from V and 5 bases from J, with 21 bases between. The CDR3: CAISESALAKGLGDTQYF. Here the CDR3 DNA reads TGTGCCATCAGTGAGTCGGCTCTAGCCAAGGGATTGGGAGATACGCAGTATTTT.

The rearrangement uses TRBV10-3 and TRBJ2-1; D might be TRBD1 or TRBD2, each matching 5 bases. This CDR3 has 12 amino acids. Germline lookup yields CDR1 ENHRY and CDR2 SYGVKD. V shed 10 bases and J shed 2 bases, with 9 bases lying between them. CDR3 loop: CATGDAYNEQFF. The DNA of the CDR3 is TGTGCCACCGGGGACGCCTACAATGAGCAGTTCTTC.

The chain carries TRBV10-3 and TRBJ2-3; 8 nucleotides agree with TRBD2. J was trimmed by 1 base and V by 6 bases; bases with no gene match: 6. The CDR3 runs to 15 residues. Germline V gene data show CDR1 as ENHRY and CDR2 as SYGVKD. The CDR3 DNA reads TGTGCCATCAGCACCGGGACTAGTGGCACAGATACGCAGTATTTT. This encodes CAISTGTSGTDTQYF.

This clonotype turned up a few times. The CDR3 region is CSVRGLLATGHNEQFF. The CDR3 DNA sequence: TGCAGTGTTCGGGGACTACTAGCGACAGGGCACAATGAGCAGTTCTTC. V is TRBV20-1 and J is TRBJ2-1, with D tentatively TRBD1 or TRBD2 (7 bases each). Trimming left V 7 bases short and J 5 bases short, with 24 bases between. CDR1 is DFQATT and CDR2 is SNEGSKA in the germline V gene (reference sequence). The CDR3 has 16 amino acids.

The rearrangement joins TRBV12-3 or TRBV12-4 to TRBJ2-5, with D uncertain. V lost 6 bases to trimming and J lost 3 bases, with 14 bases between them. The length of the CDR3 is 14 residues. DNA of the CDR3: TGTGCCAGCAGCCGATCCAGCATAGAAGAGACCCAGTACTTC. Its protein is CASSRSSIEETQYF.

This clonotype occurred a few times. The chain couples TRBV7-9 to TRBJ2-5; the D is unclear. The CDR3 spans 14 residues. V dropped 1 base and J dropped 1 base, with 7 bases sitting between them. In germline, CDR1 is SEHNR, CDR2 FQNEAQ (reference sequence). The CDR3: CASSLDVGQETQYF. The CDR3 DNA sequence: TGTGCCAGCAGCTTAGATGTGGGCCAAGAGACCCAGTACTTC.

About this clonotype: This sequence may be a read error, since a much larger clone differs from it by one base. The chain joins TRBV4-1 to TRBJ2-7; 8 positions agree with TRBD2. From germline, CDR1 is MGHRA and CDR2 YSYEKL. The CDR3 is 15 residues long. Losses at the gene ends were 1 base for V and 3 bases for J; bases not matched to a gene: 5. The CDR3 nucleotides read TGCGCCAGCAGCCAAGGGGGACTAGTGGGCTACGAGCAGTACTTC. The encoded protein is CASSQGGLVGYEQYF.

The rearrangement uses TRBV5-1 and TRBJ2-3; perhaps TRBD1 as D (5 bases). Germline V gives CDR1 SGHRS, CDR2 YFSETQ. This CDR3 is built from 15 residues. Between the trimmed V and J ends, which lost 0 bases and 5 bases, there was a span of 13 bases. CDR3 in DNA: TGCGCCAGCAGCTTGGATTCCCAGGGTGGAGATACGCAGTATTTT. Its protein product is CASSLDSQGGDTQYF. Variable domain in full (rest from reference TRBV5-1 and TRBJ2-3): KAGVTQTPRYLIKTRGQQVTLSCSPISGHRSVSWYQQTPGQGLQFLFEYFSETQRNKGNFPGRFSGRQFSNSRSEMNVSTLELGDSALYLCASSLDSQGGDTQYFGPGTRLTVL.

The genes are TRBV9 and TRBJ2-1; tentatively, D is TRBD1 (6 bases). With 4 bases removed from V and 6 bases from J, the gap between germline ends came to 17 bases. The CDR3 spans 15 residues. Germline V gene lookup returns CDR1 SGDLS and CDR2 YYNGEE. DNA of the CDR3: TGTGCCAGCAGCAAGACAGGAATGTCCGGCAATGAGCAGTTCTTC. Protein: CASSKTGMSGNEQFF.

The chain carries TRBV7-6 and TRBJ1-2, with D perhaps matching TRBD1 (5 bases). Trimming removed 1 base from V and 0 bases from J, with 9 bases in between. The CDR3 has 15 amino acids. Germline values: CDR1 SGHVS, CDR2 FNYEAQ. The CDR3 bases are TGTGCCAGCAGCTTAGAGTCGACAGCTAACTATGGCTACACCTTC. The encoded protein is CASSLESTANYGYTF.

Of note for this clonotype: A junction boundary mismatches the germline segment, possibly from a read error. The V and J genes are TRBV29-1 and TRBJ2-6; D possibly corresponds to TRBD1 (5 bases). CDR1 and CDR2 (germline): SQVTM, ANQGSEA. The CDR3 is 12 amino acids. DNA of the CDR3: TGCAGGGCTCCCTCTGGGGCCAACGTCCCGACTTTC. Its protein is CRAPSGANVPTF.

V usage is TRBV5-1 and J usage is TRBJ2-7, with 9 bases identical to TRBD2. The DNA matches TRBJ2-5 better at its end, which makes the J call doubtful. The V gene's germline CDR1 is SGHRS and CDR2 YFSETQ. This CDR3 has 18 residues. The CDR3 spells CASSFRGEAGGKGETQYF. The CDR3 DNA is TGCGCCAGCAGCTTCCGAGGTGAAGCGGGGGGCAAGGGAGAGACCCAGTACTTC.

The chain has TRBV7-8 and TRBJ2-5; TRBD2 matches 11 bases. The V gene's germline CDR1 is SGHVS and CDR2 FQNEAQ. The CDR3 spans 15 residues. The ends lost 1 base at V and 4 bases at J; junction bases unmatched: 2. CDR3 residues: CASSLVSGGAETQYF. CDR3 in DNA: TGTGCCAGCAGCTTAGTTAGCGGGGGGGCAGAGACCCAGTACTTC.

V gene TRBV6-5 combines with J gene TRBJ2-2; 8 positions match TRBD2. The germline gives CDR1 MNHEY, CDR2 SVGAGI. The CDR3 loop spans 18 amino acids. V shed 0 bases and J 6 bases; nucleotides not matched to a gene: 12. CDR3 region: CASSYSPGLEGESGELFF. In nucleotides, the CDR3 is TGTGCCAGCAGTTACTCCCCGGGACTAGAGGGCGAGTCCGGGGAGCTGTTTTTT.

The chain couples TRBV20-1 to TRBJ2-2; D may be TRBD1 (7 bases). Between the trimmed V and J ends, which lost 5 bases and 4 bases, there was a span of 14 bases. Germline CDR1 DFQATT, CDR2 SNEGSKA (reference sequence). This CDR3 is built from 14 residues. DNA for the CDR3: TGCAGTGCTGGGGGGACAGACGGCACCGGGGAGCTGTTTTTT. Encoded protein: CSAGGTDGTGELFF.

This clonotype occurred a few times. For the CDR3, the DNA is TGCGCCAGCAGCTTGGCTAACCCCATGGGCACTGAAGCTTTCTTT. It yields the protein CASSLANPMGTEAFF. The chain recombines TRBV5-1 with TRBJ1-1; D unclear. CDR1 SGHRS and CDR2 YFSETQ come from the germline V gene. This CDR3 is 15 amino acids long. V was cut by 0 bases and J by 4 bases, with 13 bases left in between.